This T cell receptor (beta chain) was captured in a study of T cell responses to AZD1222 COVID-19 vaccine. Whole-study results and caveats: Distributed over spike, vaccine-associated CD4 TCRs predominated at 160-218 and 743-854. Most donors were white British, females outnumbered males, and clonal diversity was possibly underestimated. Scientists sampled the repertoires only once the peak T cell response had passed. Baseline seropositivity occurred in only six AZD1222 recipients.

TCRdb's table, derived via immunoSEQ multiplex PCR, lists solely in-frame clones and lacks some. The repertoire holds about 83,000 clones, with 75% to 95% as singletons. Germline V gene sequence: CDR1 SGDLS, CDR2 YYNGEE. V was pared by 3 bases and J by 2 bases, with 15 bases between. CDR3 length: 15 residues. As for this clone: Its cognate antigen is unknown.

The material was peripheral blood, obtained 28 days after the second AZD1222 dose. The chain combines TRBV9 with TRBJ2-7; D perhaps matches TRBD2 (6 bases). The receptor's source is an adult who received the AZD1222 COVID-19 vaccine. The CDR3 bases are TGTGCCAGCAGCGGCAGGAGGGAGCAAGCCTACGAGCAGTACTTC. It translates to CASSGRREQAYEQYF.